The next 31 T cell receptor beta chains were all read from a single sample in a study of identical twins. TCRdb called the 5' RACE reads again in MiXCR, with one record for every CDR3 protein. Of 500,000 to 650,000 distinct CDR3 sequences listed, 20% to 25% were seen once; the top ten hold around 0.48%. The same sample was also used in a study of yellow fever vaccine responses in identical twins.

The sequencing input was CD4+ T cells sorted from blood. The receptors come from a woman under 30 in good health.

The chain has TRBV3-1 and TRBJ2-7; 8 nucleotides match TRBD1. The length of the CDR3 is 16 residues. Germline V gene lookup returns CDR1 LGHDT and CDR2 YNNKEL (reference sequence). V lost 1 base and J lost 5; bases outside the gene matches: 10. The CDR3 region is CASSQADRVIGNEQYF. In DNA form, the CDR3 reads TGTGCCAGCAGCCAAGCGGACAGGGTCATCGGGAACGAGCAGTACTTC.

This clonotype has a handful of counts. The CDR3 reads CASTRDAYNEQFF. The CDR3 nucleotides read TGTGCCAGCACCCGGGACGCCTACAATGAGCAGTTCTTC. V is TRBV18 and J is TRBJ2-1; D possibly matches TRBD1 or TRBD2 (5 bases each). The CDR3 totals 13 residues. CDR1 KGHSH and CDR2 LQKENI come from the germline V gene. Trimming shortened V by 8 bases and J by 2 bases, and 10 bases separated the two germline ends.

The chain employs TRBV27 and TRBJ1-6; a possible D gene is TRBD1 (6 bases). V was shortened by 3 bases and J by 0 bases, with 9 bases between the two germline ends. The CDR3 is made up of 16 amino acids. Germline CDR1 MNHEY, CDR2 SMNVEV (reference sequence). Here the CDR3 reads CASSFDRSSYNSPLHF. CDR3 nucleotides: TGTGCCAGCAGTTTTGACAGGAGCTCCTATAATTCACCCCTCCACTTT.

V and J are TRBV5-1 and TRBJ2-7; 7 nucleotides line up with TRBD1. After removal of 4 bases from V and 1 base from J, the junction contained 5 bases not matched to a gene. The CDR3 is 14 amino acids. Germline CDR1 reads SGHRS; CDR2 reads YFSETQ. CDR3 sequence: CASSPDRISYEQYV. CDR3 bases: TGCGCCAGCAGCCCGGACAGGATATCCTACGAGCAGTACGTC.

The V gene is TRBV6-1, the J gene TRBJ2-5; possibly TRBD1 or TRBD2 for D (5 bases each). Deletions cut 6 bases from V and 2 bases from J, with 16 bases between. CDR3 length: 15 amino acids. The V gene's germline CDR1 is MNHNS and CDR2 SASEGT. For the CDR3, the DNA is TGTGCCAGCAGCCAACTTCGGGGCGGGCAAGAGACCCAGTACTTC. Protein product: CASSQLRGGQETQYF.

The CDR3 protein is CASRPGQGRKTEAFF. The CDR3 DNA follows: TGTGCCAGCAGGCCCGGACAGGGGAGGAAAACTGAAGCTTTCTTT. The chain recombines TRBV7-9 with TRBJ1-1, with 9 bases aligning to TRBD1. The CDR3 loop spans 15 amino acids. The ends lost 6 bases at V and 5 bases at J; junction bases unmatched: 10. Per the germline V gene, CDR1 is SEHNR and CDR2 is FQNEAQ (reference sequence).

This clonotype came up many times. The CDR3 protein is CASSLQGMAKNIQYF. The CDR3 coding sequence is TGTGCCAGCAGTTTACAGGGGATGGCCAAAAACATTCAGTACTTC. J is TRBJ2-4 and V is TRBV12-3 or TRBV12-4; a weak D match, TRBD1 (6 bases). Deletions cut 2 bases from V and 1 base from J, with 9 bases between. There are 15 residues in the CDR3.

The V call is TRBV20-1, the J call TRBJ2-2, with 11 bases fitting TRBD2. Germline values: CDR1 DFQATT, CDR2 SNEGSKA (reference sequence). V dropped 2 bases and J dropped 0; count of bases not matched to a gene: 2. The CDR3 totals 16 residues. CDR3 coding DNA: TGCAGTGCTAGACCTAGCGGGAGGCCGAACACCGGGGAGCTGTTTTTT. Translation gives CSARPSGRPNTGELFF.

DNA of the CDR3: TGCAGCGCCGGGGGGACTAGCTCAAACACCGGGGAGCTGTTTTTT. It encodes CSAGGTSSNTGELFF. This chain links TRBV29-1 with TRBJ2-2; 9 positions agree with TRBD2. The CDR3 is 15 amino acids. CDR1 is SQVTM and CDR2 is ANQGSEA in the germline V gene. V was pared by 7 bases and J by 2 bases, with 8 bases of the junction left unmatched.

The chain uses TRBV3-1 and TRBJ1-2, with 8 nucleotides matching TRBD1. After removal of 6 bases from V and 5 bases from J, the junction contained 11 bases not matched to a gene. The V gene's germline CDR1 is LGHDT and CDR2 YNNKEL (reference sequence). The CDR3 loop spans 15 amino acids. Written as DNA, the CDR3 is TGTGCCAGCAGGCTGACAGGGGCCAACCAGTATGGCTACACCTTC. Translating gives CASRLTGANQYGYTF.

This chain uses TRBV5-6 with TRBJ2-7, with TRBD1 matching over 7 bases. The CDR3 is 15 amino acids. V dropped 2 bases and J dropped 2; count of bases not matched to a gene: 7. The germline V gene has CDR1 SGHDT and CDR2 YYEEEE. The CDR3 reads CASSLMGQLAYEQYV. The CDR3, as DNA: TGTGCCAGCAGCTTAATGGGACAGCTTGCCTACGAGCAGTACGTC.

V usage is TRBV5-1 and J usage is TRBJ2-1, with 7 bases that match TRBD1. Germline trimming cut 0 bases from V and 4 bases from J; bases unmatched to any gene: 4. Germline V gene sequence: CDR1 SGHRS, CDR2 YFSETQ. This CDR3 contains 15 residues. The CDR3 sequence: CASSLGDSFYNEQFF. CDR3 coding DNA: TGCGCCAGCAGCTTGGGGGACAGCTTTTACAATGAGCAGTTCTTC.

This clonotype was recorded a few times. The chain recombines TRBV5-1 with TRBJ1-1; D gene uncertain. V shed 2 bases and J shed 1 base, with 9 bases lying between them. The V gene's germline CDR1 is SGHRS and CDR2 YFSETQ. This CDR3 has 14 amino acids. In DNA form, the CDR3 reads TGCGCCAGCAGCTTAGGGAGGAAGAACACTGAAGCTTTCTTT. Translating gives CASSLGRKNTEAFF.

The CDR3 nucleotides read TGTGCCAGCAGCCCGGACAGAAGGGGGGCAACTAATGAAAAACTGTTTTTT. Translation gives CASSPDRRGATNEKLFF. The chain is built from TRBV7-9 and TRBJ1-4; possibly TRBD1 for D (6 bases). Germline V gene data show CDR1 as SEHNR and CDR2 as FQNEAQ (reference sequence). The CDR3 is made up of 17 amino acids. Trimming removed 5 bases at V and 0 bases at J, with 16 bases between.

The CDR3 here is CASRGGSSVSETQYF. DNA of the CDR3: TGTGCCAGCAGGGGAGGGTCTAGCGTTAGCGAGACCCAGTACTTC. The rearrangement uses TRBV6-1 and TRBJ2-5; 7 bases are shared with TRBD2. In germline, CDR1 is MNHNS, CDR2 SASEGT. Germline trimming cut 6 bases from V and 5 bases from J; bases unmatched to any gene: 12. The CDR3 length is 15 residues.

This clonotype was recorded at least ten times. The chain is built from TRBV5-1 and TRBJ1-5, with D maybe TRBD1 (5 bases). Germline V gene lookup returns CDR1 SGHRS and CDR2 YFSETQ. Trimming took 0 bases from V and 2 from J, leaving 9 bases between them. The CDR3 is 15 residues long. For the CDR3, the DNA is TGCGCCAGCAGCTTGGATGGCAGGGGCAATCAGCCCCAGCATTTT. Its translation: CASSLDGRGNQPQHF. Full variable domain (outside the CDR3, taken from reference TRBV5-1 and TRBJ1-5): KAGVTQTPRYLIKTRGQQVTLSCSPISGHRSVSWYQQTPGQGLQFLFEYFSETQRNKGNFPGRFSGRQFSNSRSEMNVSTLELGDSALYLCASSLDGRGNQPQHFGDGTRLSIL.

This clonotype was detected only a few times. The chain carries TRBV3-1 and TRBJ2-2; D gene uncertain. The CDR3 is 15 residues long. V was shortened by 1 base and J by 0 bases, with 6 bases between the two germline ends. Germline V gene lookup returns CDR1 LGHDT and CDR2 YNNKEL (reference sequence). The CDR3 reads CASSQARTNTGELFF. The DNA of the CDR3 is TGTGCCAGCAGCCAAGCCCGGACGAACACCGGGGAGCTGTTTTTT.

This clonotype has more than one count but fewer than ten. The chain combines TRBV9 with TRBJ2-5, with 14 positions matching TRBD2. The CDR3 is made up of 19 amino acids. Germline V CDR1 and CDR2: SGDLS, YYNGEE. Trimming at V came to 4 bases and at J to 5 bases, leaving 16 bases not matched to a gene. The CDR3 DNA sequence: TGTGCCAGCAGCACGGGGCCTGGGACTAGCGGGAGTCTGGCGGAGACCCAGTACTTC. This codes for CASSTGPGTSGSLAETQYF.

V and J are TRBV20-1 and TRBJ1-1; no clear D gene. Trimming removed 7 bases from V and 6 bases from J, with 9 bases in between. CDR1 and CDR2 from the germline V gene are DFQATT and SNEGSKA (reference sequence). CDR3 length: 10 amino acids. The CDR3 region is CSGGFPEAFF. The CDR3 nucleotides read TGCAGTGGAGGGTTCCCTGAAGCTTTCTTT.

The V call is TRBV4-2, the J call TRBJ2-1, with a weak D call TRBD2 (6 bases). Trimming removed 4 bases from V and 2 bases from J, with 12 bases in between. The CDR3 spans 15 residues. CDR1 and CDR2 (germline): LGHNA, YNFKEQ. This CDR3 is CASSPTEGPYNEQFF. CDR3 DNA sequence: TGTGCCAGCAGCCCTACGGAGGGCCCCTACAATGAGCAGTTCTTC.

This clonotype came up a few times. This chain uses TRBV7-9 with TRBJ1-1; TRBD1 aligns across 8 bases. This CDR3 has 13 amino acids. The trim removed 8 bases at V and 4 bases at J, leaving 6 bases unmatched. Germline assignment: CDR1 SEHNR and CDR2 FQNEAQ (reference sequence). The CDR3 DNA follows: TGTGCCAGCGAAGCTACAGGGGGCACTGAAGCTTTCTTT. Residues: CASEATGGTEAFF.

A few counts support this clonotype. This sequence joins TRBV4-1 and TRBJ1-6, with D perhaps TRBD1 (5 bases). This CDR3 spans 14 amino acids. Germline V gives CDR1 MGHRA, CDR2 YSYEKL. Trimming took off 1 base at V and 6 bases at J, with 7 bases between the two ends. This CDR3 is CASSQGGSNSPLHF. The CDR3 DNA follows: TGCGCCAGCAGCCAAGGGGGCAGTAATTCACCCCTCCACTTT.

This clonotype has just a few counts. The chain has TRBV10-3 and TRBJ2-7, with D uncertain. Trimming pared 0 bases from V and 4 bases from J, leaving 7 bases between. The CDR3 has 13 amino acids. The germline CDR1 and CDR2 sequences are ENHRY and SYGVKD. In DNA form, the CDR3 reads TGTGCCATCAGTGAGTCGGGGTTTTACGAGCAGTACGTC. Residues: CAISESGFYEQYV.

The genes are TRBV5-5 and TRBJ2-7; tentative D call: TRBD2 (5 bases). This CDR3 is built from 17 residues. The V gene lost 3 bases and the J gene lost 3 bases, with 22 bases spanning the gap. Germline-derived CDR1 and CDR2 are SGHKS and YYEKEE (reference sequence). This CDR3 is CASSSVPLGTGYYEQYV. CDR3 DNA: TGTGCCAGCAGCTCGGTGCCCCTGGGCACGGGATACTACGAGCAGTACGTC.

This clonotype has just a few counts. The CDR3 is CSAQGLANTGELFF. CDR3 bases: TGCAGTGCTCAGGGACTAGCGAACACCGGGGAGCTGTTTTTT. The rearrangement links TRBV20-1 to TRBJ2-2, with TRBD2 matching over 8 bases. J lost 0 bases, V lost 5 bases, and 2 bases had no gene match. CDR1 DFQATT and CDR2 SNEGSKA come from the germline V gene (reference sequence). The CDR3 is 14 residues long.

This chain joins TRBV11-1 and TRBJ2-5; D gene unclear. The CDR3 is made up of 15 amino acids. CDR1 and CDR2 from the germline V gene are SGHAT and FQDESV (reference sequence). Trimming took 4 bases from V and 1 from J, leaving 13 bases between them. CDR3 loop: CASSSGHPAQETQYF. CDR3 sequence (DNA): TGTGCCAGCAGCTCCGGCCACCCGGCCCAAGAGACCCAGTACTTC.

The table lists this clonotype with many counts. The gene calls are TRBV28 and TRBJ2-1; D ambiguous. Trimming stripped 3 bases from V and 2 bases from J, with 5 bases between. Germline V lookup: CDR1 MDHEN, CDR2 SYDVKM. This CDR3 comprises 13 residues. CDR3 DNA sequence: TGTGCCAGCAGTTTCCCAACCTACAATGAGCAGTTCTTC. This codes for CASSFPTYNEQFF.

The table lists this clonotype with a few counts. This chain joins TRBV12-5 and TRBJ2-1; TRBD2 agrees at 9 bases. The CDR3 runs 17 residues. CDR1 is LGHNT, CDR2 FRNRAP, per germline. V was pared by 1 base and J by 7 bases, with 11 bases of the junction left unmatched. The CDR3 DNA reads TGTGCTAGTGGTTTGGCACATAGCGGGAGCGGGTCGAATGAGCAGTTCTTC. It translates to CASGLAHSGSGSNEQFF.

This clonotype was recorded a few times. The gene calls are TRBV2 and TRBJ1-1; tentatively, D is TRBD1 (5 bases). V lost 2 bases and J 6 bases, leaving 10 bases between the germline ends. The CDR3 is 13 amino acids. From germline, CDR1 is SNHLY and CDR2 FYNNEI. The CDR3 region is CASSEWVGAEAFF. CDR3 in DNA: TGTGCCAGCAGTGAATGGGTAGGGGCTGAAGCTTTCTTT.

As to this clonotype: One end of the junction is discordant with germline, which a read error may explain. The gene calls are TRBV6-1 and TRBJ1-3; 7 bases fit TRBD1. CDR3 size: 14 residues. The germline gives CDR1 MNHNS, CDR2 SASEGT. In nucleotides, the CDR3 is TGTGGCAGCAGACAGGGTATTTCAGGAAACACCATATATTTT. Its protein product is CGSRQGISGNTIYF.

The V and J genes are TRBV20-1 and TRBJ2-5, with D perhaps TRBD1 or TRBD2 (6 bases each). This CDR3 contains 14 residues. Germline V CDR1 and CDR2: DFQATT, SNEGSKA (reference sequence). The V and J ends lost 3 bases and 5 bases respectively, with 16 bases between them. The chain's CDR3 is CSARGGRVGETQYF. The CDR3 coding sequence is TGCAGTGCTAGGGGGGGCCGGGTAGGGGAGACCCAGTACTTC.